This TCR beta chain was captured by sequencing in a study of blood T cell repertoires in COVID-19. Study-wide context: Nucleic acid was either cDNA or gDNA, and it came from T cells, B-cell-depleted T cells, or PBMCs.

Germline values: CDR1 MNHNS, CDR2 SASEGT. The CDR3 length is 16 residues. V shed 2 bases and J 6 bases; nucleotides not matched to a gene: 8. The table came from immunoSEQ multiplex PCR; TCRdb's copy has only in-frame clones and leaves some out. This sample has approximately 350,000 clones, with roughly 90% found just once. The chain couples TRBV6-1 to TRBJ2-7; 12 positions agree with TRBD2. The sample comprised PBMCs or T cells enriched from blood (not recorded which). This TCR was sampled from a woman in her twenties or thirties who had recovered from COVID-19. The CDR3 here is CASSEPWTSGAIEQYF. CDR3 nucleotides: TGTGCCAGCAGTGAACCTTGGACTAGCGGGGCTATCGAGCAGTACTTC.